These T cell receptor beta chains were read from a single sample in a study of human T cells and chemical hapten exposure. TCRdb called the 5' RACE reads again in MiXCR, with one record for every CDR3 protein. The repertoire holds 120,000 to 150,000 distinct CDR3 sequences, with around 4% as singletons. Receptor source: a female donor in good health. CDR3s include the opening cysteine and the closing phenylalanine or tryptophan. The D gene is left open where the match is weak. Clone size is shown for a subset of rows, as once, few, many or a class of expanded clone.

>TRBJ2-7|-|many|TRBV10-3
TGTGCCATCAGTCTGGACAGCTCCTACGAGCAGTACTTC
CAISLDSSYEQYF
>TRBJ1-1|-|many|TRBV12-3/TRBV12-4
TGTGCCAGCAGTTTCCGGGACAAATTGAACACTGAAGCTTTCTTT
CASSFRDKLNTEAFF
>TRBJ2-2|TRBD2|-|TRBV11-3
TGTGCCAGCAGCTTACATAGCGGGGCGAACACCGGGGAGCTGTTTTTT
CASSLHSGANTGELFF
>TRBJ1-5|TRBD1|few|TRBV6-6
TGTGCCAGCACCCTACGGACAGGGGGCTTGCCCCAGCATTTT
CASTLRTGGLPQHF
>TRBJ2-7|-|-|TRBV4-3
TGCGCCAGCAGCCAAGATCGCGCCGCCCAGCAGAACGAGCAGTACTTC
CASSQDRAAQQNEQYF
>TRBJ1-1|TRBD1|-|TRBV27
TGTGCCAGCTCCGGGACAGGGGCCACTGAAGCTTTCTTT
CASSGTGATEAFF
>TRBJ2-1|TRBD2|-|TRBV19
TGTGCCAGTAGTATTGGGGGGGGCTCCTACAATGAGCAGTTCTTC
CASSIGGGSYNEQFF
>TRBJ2-7|-|many|TRBV12-3/TRBV12-4
TGTGCCAGCAGTTTTGCTCACGCCTACGAGCAGTACTTC
CASSFAHAYEQYF
>TRBJ2-3|-|many|TRBV7-2
TGCGCCAGCAGCTTGTTGGATACGCAGTATTTT
CASSLLDTQYF
>TRBJ1-2|-|many|TRBV15
TGTGCCACCAGCACCGGGGACGGGATGGCGGGCGGCTACACCTTC
CATSTGDGMAGGYTF
>TRBJ1-2|-|many|TRBV25-1
TGTGCCAGCAGTGGACCATTCAGGATACCTTATGGCTACACCTTC
CASSGPFRIPYGYTF
>TRBJ2-1|-|many|TRBV14
TGTGCCAGCAGCCAAGCTGGGGGGGCGGTCTACAATGAGCAGTTCTTC
CASSQAGGAVYNEQFF
>TRBJ2-7|-|many|TRBV5-1
TGCGCCAGCAGCTTGGCCCGGACACCGAGCTCCTACGAGCAGTACTTC
CASSLARTPSSYEQYF
>TRBJ2-7|-|few|TRBV27
TGTGCCAGCAGTACCCGGGCGGAGCAGTACTTC
CASSTRAEQYF
>TRBJ1-6|-|many|TRBV20-1
TGCAGTGCTAGAGAGGCCCGCGGTGGTTATAATTCACCCCTCCACTTT
CSAREARGGYNSPLHF
>TRBJ2-2|-|many|TRBV2
TGTGCCAGCAGTGACGCCCCCGGGGCCTATGCCGGGGAGCTGTTTTTT
CASSDAPGAYAGELFF
>TRBJ2-3|TRBD2|many|TRBV7-2
TGTGCCAGCAGCCCCCTACACGGGGGGAAGGGAGATACGCAGTATTTT
CASSPLHGGKGDTQYF
>TRBJ1-2|TRBD1|many|TRBV2
TGTGCCAGCAATCGACAGGGAAGCTATGGCTACACCTTC
CASNRQGSYGYTF
>TRBJ2-7|TRBD1|-|TRBV7-2
TGTGCCAGCAGCACCAGACAGGGAACCTACGAGCAGTACTTC
CASSTRQGTYEQYF
>TRBJ2-1|TRBD1|many|TRBV5-5
TGTGCCAGCAGCCCCGGGACAGGGGCCTACAATGAGCAGTTCTTC
CASSPGTGAYNEQFF
>TRBJ2-7|-|many|TRBV29-1
TGCAGCGTCGTTGACCCTCGCCCGAGCTCCTACGAGCAGTACTTC
CSVVDPRPSSYEQYF
>TRBJ2-3|-|many|TRBV5-1
TGCGCCAGCAGCAGCGGGGTACCGTACTTGGCAGGACAGGGAAGCACAGATACGCAGTATTTT
CASSSGVPYLAGQGSTDTQYF
>TRBJ2-2|-|few|TRBV20-1
TGCAGTGTGAGGGGGACCGGGGAGCTGTTTTTT
CSVRGTGELFF
>TRBJ2-2|-|many|TRBV11-2
TGTGCCAGCAGCTTAGATATTGGCGGGGAGCTGTTTTTT
CASSLDIGGELFF
>TRBJ1-6|-|few|TRBV5-6
TGTGCCAGCAGTTTACAGGGAAGTTTTCCTGATAATTCACCCCTCCACTTT
CASSLQGSFPDNSPLHF
>TRBJ2-1|-|many|TRBV6-5
TGTGCCAGCAGCCCACAAGGGGGGCTGTACAATGAGCAGTTCTTC
CASSPQGGLYNEQFF
>TRBJ2-6|TRBD1|many|TRBV10-3
TGTGCCATCAGTGAGAGGGGACAGACCCCTTACTCTGGGGCCAACGTCCTGACTTTC
CAISERGQTPYSGANVLTF
>TRBJ1-6|-|many|TRBV7-9
TGTGCCAGCAGCTTAGTGCGGGCAGAGGGATATAATTCACCCCTCCACTTT
CASSLVRAEGYNSPLHF
>TRBJ1-1|TRBD1|many|TRBV7-2
TGTGCCAGCAGCCGCAATGTGGCCACAGGGGGCACTGAAGCTTTCTTT
CASSRNVATGGTEAFF
>TRBJ2-7|-|many|TRBV3-1
TGTGCCAGCAGCCAAGTTCAGGGGATGACCTACGAGCAGTACTTC
CASSQVQGMTYEQYF
>TRBJ1-5|-|many|TRBV6-1
TGTGCCAGCAGTGAAGGATTACCGACCGGGCAGCCCCAGCATTTT
CASSEGLPTGQPQHF
>TRBJ1-5|-|many|TRBV20-1
TGCAGTGCTAAGGCCGGGGGGGGGGATTCAGCCCAGCATTTT
CSAKAGGGDSAQHF
>TRBJ2-1|-|many|TRBV27
TGTGCCAGCAGGGAGATCTGGGGCAATGAGCAGTTCTTC
CASREIWGNEQFF
>TRBJ2-1|-|-|TRBV10-3
TGTGCCATCAGTGACCGGGGCAATGAGCAGTTCTTC
CAISDRGNEQFF
>TRBJ2-1|TRBD2|many|TRBV4-2
TGTGCCAGCAGCCAAGATCAGGTGTTGCTAGCGGGGGGCAATGAGCAGTTCTTC
CASSQDQVLLAGGNEQFF
>TRBJ1-2|TRBD1|many|TRBV5-6
TGTGCCAGCAGCCCGGGGACAGCTTCTTACACCTTC
CASSPGTASYTF
>TRBJ1-1|TRBD1|many|TRBV5-8
TGTGCCAGCAGTTCCGGGACAGGGGATTTCAACACTGAAGCTTTCTTT
CASSSGTGDFNTEAFF
>TRBJ1-1|-|few|TRBV3-1
TGTGCCAGCAGCCGAACCGGGACACTAAACACTGAAGCTTTCTTT
CASSRTGTLNTEAFF
>TRBJ1-5|TRBD1|many|TRBV4-3
TGCGCCAGCAGCCGAACAGGGGGCGCGGATCAGCCCCAGCATTTT
CASSRTGGADQPQHF
>TRBJ2-1|TRBD2|few|TRBV6-2/TRBV6-3
TGTGCCAGCAGTTACCGTAGCGGGGGTGCTTCCTACAATGAGCAGTTCTTC
CASSYRSGGASYNEQFF
>TRBJ1-4|-|many|TRBV2
TGTGCCAGCAGTCGAGCGGGCCCCGGTACGACTAATGAAAAACTGTTTTTT
CASSRAGPGTTNEKLFF
>TRBJ1-6|-|-|TRBV7-6
TGTGCCAGCAGCTTATCTCTTCGGGACCCCAAGGGATCACCCCTCCACTTT
CASSLSLRDPKGSPLHF
>TRBJ2-7|TRBD1|many|TRBV18
TGTGCCAGCTCACCATGGGGACAGACAACTACCTCCTACGAGCAGTACTTC
CASSPWGQTTTSYEQYF
>TRBJ2-4|-|many|TRBV4-2
TGTGCCAGCAGCCAAGATCAAGCCAAAAACATTCAGTACTTC
CASSQDQAKNIQYF
>TRBJ1-5|TRBD1|many|TRBV6-5
TGTGCCAGCAGCCGCACAGGGGATCAGCCCCAGCATTTT
CASSRTGDQPQHF
>TRBJ2-3|TRBD2|-|TRBV9
TGTGCCAGCAGCGTCCGCGGGAGGACAGATACGCAGTATTTT
CASSVRGRTDTQYF
>TRBJ1-5|-|-|TRBV20-1
TGCAGTGCTAGATCAGACTTGGGGCCCCAGCATTTT
CSARSDLGPQHF
>TRBJ1-4|-|many|TRBV6-1
TGTGCCAGCAGGAGACAGTCAAATGAAAAACTGTTTTTT
CASRRQSNEKLFF
>TRBJ1-1|-|many|TRBV12-5
TGTGCTAGTGGGAACGTGGAGGGAGGAGTATGGGCGGAGGGGGGGAGGCAGAAGGGCACTGAAGCTTTCTTT
CASGNVEGGVWAEGGRQKGTEAFF
>TRBJ2-5|-|many|TRBV19
TGTGCCAGTAGTCTGGGGGGGCTAACCGGGGCCCAGTACTTC
CASSLGGLTGAQYF
>TRBJ1-2|-|-|TRBV20-1
TGCAGTGCACCCGACCGATCTAACTATGGCTACACCTTC
CSAPDRSNYGYTF
>TRBJ2-3|-|-|TRBV9
TGTGCCAGCAGCCCCCATAGGGGGGCAGATACGCAGTATTTT
CASSPHRGADTQYF
>TRBJ2-7|-|many|TRBV20-1
TGCAGTGCTAGGGACCGGGACACCTACGAGCAGTACTTC
CSARDRDTYEQYF
>TRBJ2-1|TRBD1|-|TRBV6-2/TRBV6-3
TGTGCCGGGTCCCGGGACAGCAGCTACAATGAGCAGTTCTTC
CAGSRDSSYNEQFF
>TRBJ2-2|-|few|TRBV10-3
TGTGCCATCAGTGAGCGGGGCGGGACAGTGGTCGGGGAGCTGTTTTTT
CAISERGGTVVGELFF
>TRBJ2-3|-|many|TRBV3-1
TGTGCCAGCAGCTTAAAATGGCCGGATACGCAGTATTTT
CASSLKWPDTQYF
>TRBJ1-2|-|many|TRBV6-5
TGTGCCAGCAGCACGGGAGAACTAGGGGGCTACACCTTC
CASSTGELGGYTF
>TRBJ1-4|-|few|TRBV12-3/TRBV12-4
TGTGCCAGCAGTTTATTGGGGTCTAATGAAAAACTGTTTTTT
CASSLLGSNEKLFF
>TRBJ2-5|-|many|TRBV29-1
TGCAGCGGCGCTCAAGAGACCCAGTACTTC
CSGAQETQYF